This is a list of T cell receptor beta chains from one sample in a study of human T cells and chemical hapten exposure. MiXCR, run by TCRdb on the RACE reads, gives a single entry per CDR3 protein. In the table there are around 380,000 distinct CDR3 sequences, roughly 4.8% of which are singletons. This material consisted of whole blood, taken in connection with sensitization to the hapten diphenylcyclopropenone (DPC). The receptors were gathered from a woman aged 50 to 60 with alopecia areata. Some clones in this sample may be carry-over from other donors' samples. Each CDR3 is given without its conserved first and last residue.

v_gene	j_gene	len	CDR3aa
TRBV13	TRBJ1-4	11	ASSLEGYEKLF
TRBV7-2	TRBJ2-3	13	ASSLRTSGVDTQY
TRBV7-2	TRBJ2-5	13	ASSFDGGFQETQY
TRBV10-2	TRBJ2-2	13	ASSGTSGRTGELF
TRBV29-1	TRBJ2-1	8	SVANNEQF
TRBV11-2	TRBJ2-3	13	ASSPRGGGTDTQY
TRBV5-1	TRBJ2-2	13	ASSSGAGGTGELF
TRBV12-3/TRBV12-4	TRBJ2-7	11	ATATDSSYEQY
TRBV11-2	TRBJ2-5	13	ASSSVAGSMETQY
TRBV10-3	TRBJ2-3	15	AISGLAGGQSTDTQY
TRBV2	TRBJ2-1	13	ASSEDLAGRDEQF
TRBV6-2/TRBV6-3	TRBJ2-5	13	ASSPVAGARETQY
TRBV7-2	TRBJ1-5	12	ASSRTGGNQPQH
TRBV28	TRBJ2-4	11	ASSAPAKNIQY
TRBV13	TRBJ2-6	18	ASSLGSGTSGLSGANVLT
TRBV27	TRBJ1-1	9	ASGMNTEAF
TRBV13	TRBJ2-4	17	ASSLATDRGVLAKNIQY
TRBV28	TRBJ2-7	11	ASTGGPASRQY
TRBV5-4	TRBJ2-7	11	ASTGTSPVEQY
TRBV2	TRBJ1-5	11	ASSDGQYQPQH
TRBV10-3	TRBJ2-7	11	AISESDSYEQY
TRBV29-1	TRBJ2-7	12	SVENAGGVYEQY
TRBV6-1	TRBJ2-4	13	ASSERTVKKNIQY
TRBV4-3	TRBJ2-1	21	ASSQDGFSLPGRDEVSGNEQF
TRBV9	TRBJ2-2	9	ASSVVGELF
TRBV5-4	TRBJ2-3	12	ASSFGQSTDTQY
TRBV12-3/TRBV12-4	TRBJ2-7	12	ASSLGLGSYEQY
TRBV9	TRBJ2-1	13	ASSPHGGGNNEQF
TRBV3-1	TRBJ2-1	9	ASSQFNEQF
TRBV4-3	TRBJ2-3	16	ASSQDWPARSSTDTQY
TRBV7-9	TRBJ2-6	15	ASSLGRPISGANVLT
TRBV20-1	TRBJ1-2	7	SAHRSYT
TRBV2	TRBJ2-5	12	ASSSGRGQETQY
TRBV7-6	TRBJ1-1	13	ASSFPLMGITEAF
TRBV6-5	TRBJ2-3	13	ASSYTEGSLDTQY
TRBV20-1	TRBJ2-7	12	SARGGTGPYEQY
TRBV28	TRBJ2-3	17	ASSSPRLAGPFLADTQY
TRBV27	TRBJ2-6	12	ASSYKSGANVLT
TRBV5-1	TRBJ1-1	13	ASSGGQGLGTEAF
TRBV2	TRBJ1-1	10	ASSWRMAEAF
TRBV2	TRBJ2-5	12	ASSGSPSQETQY
TRBV20-1	TRBJ1-5	13	SATGTMYSNQPQH
TRBV20-1	TRBJ2-5	11	SARDGGKETQY
TRBV29-1	TRBJ2-1	11	SVETHTGNEQF
TRBV28	TRBJ2-7	13	ASSLYHRGSYEQY
TRBV6-6	TRBJ2-3	12	ASSSASEGDTQY
TRBV29-1	TRBJ1-5	12	SVVDGTSNQPQH
TRBV12-3/TRBV12-4	TRBJ2-1	16	ASSSMLTSGGAGNEQF
TRBV29-1	TRBJ2-7	13	SVDGWRGASYEQY
TRBV6-2/TRBV6-3	TRBJ2-1	13	ASWTGTSGKNEQF
TRBV6-5	TRBJ2-3	14	ASSYSRITSTDTQY
TRBV12-3/TRBV12-4	TRBJ2-6	17	ASSSNWGQGFSGANVLT